Listed below are T cell receptor beta chains from one sample, sequenced in a study of regulatory T cells in long-lasting Graves disease. TCRdb passed the multiplex PCR reads through MiXCR, listing each CDR3 protein once. The data show around 400,000 distinct CDR3 sequences, with approximately 16% seen just once and roughly 7.7% held by the top ten. Another study also made use of these data, one on T cells in Graves' hyperthyroidism and ophthalmopathy.

Material: peripheral blood mononuclear cells (PBMCs), obtained at new diagnosis, from a patient treated with antithyroid drugs. These receptors were obtained from a woman aged 35 to 49 with Graves disease. The CDR3 runs from the conserved cysteine through the conserved F or W. A D gene is named only where the DNA matches it firmly. Expanded clones are given a class, and other clones once, few, many or no size at all.

>many|TRBJ2-2|TRBV11-3|-
CASSLGQLAGELFF
TGTGCCAGCAGCCTTGGACAGTTAGCCGGGGAGCTGTTTTTT
>many|TRBJ2-2|TRBV29-1|TRBD1
CSVEQPGQGAGGELFF
TGCAGCGTTGAACAACCGGGACAGGGGGCCGGCGGGGAGCTGTTTTTT
>few|TRBJ1-6|TRBV16|-
CASSQSMQIIYNSPLHF
TGTGCCAGCAGCCAATCGATGCAGATAATCTATAATTCACCCCTCCACTTT
>many|TRBJ2-7|TRBV28|TRBD1
CASRGGTGGFYEQYF
TGTGCCAGCAGAGGCGGGACAGGGGGCTTCTACGAGCAGTACTTC
>few|TRBJ2-7|TRBV19|-
CASSIGRGLYEQYF
TGTGCCAGTAGTATAGGAAGGGGCCTATACGAGCAGTACTTC
>few|TRBJ2-7|TRBV30|-
CAWSVPGSYEQYF
TGTGCCTGGAGTGTTCCAGGGTCCTACGAGCAGTACTTC
>few|TRBJ2-5|TRBV9|-
CASSVGARLQETQYF
TGTGCCAGCAGCGTCGGGGCGCGACTGCAAGAGACCCAGTACTTC
>few|TRBJ2-1|TRBV6-1|TRBD1
CAILRDSSYNEQFF
TGTGCCATCCTTAGGGACAGCTCCTACAATGAGCAGTTCTTC
>-|TRBJ2-1|TRBV11-2|-
CASSLEGIQNEQFF
TGTGCCAGCAGCTTAGAGGGCATTCAGAATGAGCAGTTCTTC
>many|TRBJ2-1|TRBV6-2/TRBV6-3|TRBD1
CASSSGQGRNEQFF
TGTGCCAGCAGTTCTGGACAGGGGAGGAATGAGCAGTTCTTC
>many|TRBJ1-2|TRBV11-2|TRBD1
CASSPTGGSYGYTF
TGTGCCAGCAGCCCAACAGGGGGCAGCTATGGCTACACCTTC
>few|TRBJ2-7|TRBV5-6|-
CASSGTSNYEQYF
TGTGCCAGCAGCGGGACATCAAACTACGAGCAGTACTTC
>-|TRBJ1-5|TRBV4-2|-
CASSRTPQGSDQPQHF
TGTGCCAGCAGCCGGACCCCACAGGGCTCGGATCAGCCCCAGCATTTT
>many|TRBJ2-5|TRBV6-2/TRBV6-3|-
CASRLGAMLQETQYF
TGTGCCAGCAGGCTTGGCGCGATGCTCCAAGAGACCCAGTACTTC
>many|TRBJ2-3|TRBV28|-
CASSSQGSSGIYTDTQYF
TGTGCCAGCAGTTCCCAGGGGAGTAGCGGAATCTACACAGATACGCAGTATTTT
>once|TRBJ2-1|TRBV19|-
CASKELGGSYNEQFF
TGTGCCAGTAAGGAGCTAGGGGGCTCCTACAATGAGCAGTTCTTC
>many|TRBJ2-7|TRBV9|TRBD2
CASSVGGLAGDEQYF
TGTGCCAGCAGCGTCGGGGGACTAGCGGGAGACGAGCAGTACTTC
>many|TRBJ1-5|TRBV28|-
CASRESHSGNQPQHF
TGTGCCAGCAGGGAGAGTCACAGTGGCAATCAGCCCCAGCATTTT
>-|TRBJ2-3|TRBV7-9|-
CASSDRAYTDTQYF
TGTGCCAGCAGCGACCGGGCCTACACAGATACGCAGTATTTT
>many|TRBJ1-1|TRBV28|TRBD1
CASSLRGQGHTEAFF
TGTGCCAGCAGTTTGAGGGGACAGGGACACACTGAAGCTTTCTTT
>many|TRBJ2-5|TRBV5-4|-
CASSLRHQETQYF
TGTGCCAGCAGCTTACGACACCAAGAGACCCAGTACTTC
>many|TRBJ1-6|TRBV2|-
CASSHKTGIHSPLHF
TGTGCCAGCAGCCACAAAACAGGGATTCATTCACCCCTCCACTTT
>many|TRBJ2-3|TRBV7-2|TRBD2
CASKSTSGGTDTQYF
TGTGCCAGCAAATCGACTAGCGGGGGTACAGATACGCAGTATTTT
>many|TRBJ2-7|TRBV18|-
CASSPLQDSHEQYF
TGTGCCAGCTCACCACTACAAGACAGCCACGAGCAGTACTTC
>-|TRBJ2-2|TRBV7-7|TRBD2
CASSFGLAGTGELFF
TGTGCTAGCAGCTTCGGACTAGCGGGCACCGGGGAGCTGTTTTTT
>many|TRBJ2-7|TRBV30|-
CAWSGGPYEQYF
TGTGCCTGGAGTGGGGGGCCCTACGAGCAGTACTTC
>few|TRBJ2-7|TRBV6-2/TRBV6-3|TRBD2
CASSPLAGVHYEQYF
TGTGCCAGCAGCCCTCTAGCGGGAGTACACTACGAGCAGTACTTC
>-|TRBJ2-7|TRBV6-4|-
CASMGLGRSYEQYF
TGTGCCAGCATGGGCCTCGGACGGTCCTACGAGCAGTACTTC
>few|TRBJ1-1|TRBV29-1|-
CSVEDLHGTTEAFF
TGCAGCGTTGAAGATTTACACGGTACCACTGAAGCTTTCTTT
>many|TRBJ2-7|TRBV20-1|TRBD2
CSAWSGSSYEQYF
TGCAGTGCCTGGAGCGGGAGCTCCTACGAGCAGTACTTC
>many|TRBJ1-1|TRBV9|-
CASSVDGSLYTEAFF
TGTGCCAGCAGCGTAGACGGTTCTTTATACACTGAAGCTTTCTTT
>many|TRBJ2-1|TRBV11-1|TRBD1
CASSHDGQGIYNEQFF
TGTGCCAGCAGCCACGACGGACAGGGAATCTACAATGAGCAGTTCTTC
>-|TRBJ2-1|TRBV24-1|-
CATSDRGTGGGVEQFF
TGTGCCACCAGTGATCGCGGGACTGGGGGTGGGGTGGAGCAGTTCTTC
>-|TRBJ1-1|TRBV5-1|TRBD1
CASSSEGQVPIYRDTEAFF
TGCGCCAGCAGCTCCGAAGGACAGGTCCCAATTTATAGGGACACTGAAGCTTTCTTT
>many|TRBJ2-7|TRBV6-1|TRBD1
CASSTAGGQGHYEQYF
TGTGCCAGCAGTACCGCCGGGGGACAGGGACACTACGAGCAGTACTTC
>-|TRBJ1-4|TRBV5-1|-
CASSFGQPNEKLFF
TGCGCCAGCAGCTTTGGCCAGCCGAATGAAAAACTGTTTTTT
>-|TRBJ2-5|TRBV12-3/TRBV12-4|-
CASSEGWTKETQYF
TGTGCCAGCAGTGAGGGGTGGACAAAAGAGACCCAGTACTTC
>-|TRBJ1-1|TRBV28|-
CASSFWDRETEAFF
TGTGCCAGCAGTTTTTGGGATAGGGAGACTGAAGCTTTCTTT
>-|TRBJ2-3|TRBV10-3|-
CAISEPLGGTQYF
TGTGCCATCAGTGAGCCATTGGGTGGTACGCAGTATTTT
>many|TRBJ1-4|TRBV12-3/TRBV12-4|-
CASRISPNEKLFF
TGTGCCAGCAGGATAAGCCCCAACGAAAAACTGTTTTTT
>few|TRBJ2-3|TRBV20-1|-
CSARDGAGLHVTDTQYF
TGCAGTGCTAGAGATGGGGCGGGACTCCATGTCACAGATACGCAGTATTTT
>-|TRBJ2-7|TRBV3-1|TRBD2
CASSPTSGSHSYEQYF
TGTGCCAGCAGCCCGACTAGCGGTTCCCATTCCTACGAGCAGTACTTC